Listed below are T cell receptor beta chains from one sample, sequenced in a study of a mutant IDH1 vaccine in newly diagnosed glioma. Repertoires were generated with immunoSEQ multiplex PCR, while TCRdb's copy carries only in-frame clones and drops some. The data show 35,000 to 50,000 clones, with about 80% seen just once and 4% to 5.5% held by the top ten. These receptors are not linked to any known antigen. The sample here was PBMCs, taken from a glioma patient whose treatment included an IDH1 peptide vaccine. Receptor source: a woman between 45 and 60 years old with glioma. CDR3s include the opening cysteine and the closing phenylalanine or tryptophan. A D gene is named only where the DNA matches it firmly. Not all rows give a size; the values are once, few, many and, for expanded clones, a class.

D	size	V	J	DNA	CDR3
TRBD2	-	TRBV5-1	TRBJ2-1	TGCGCCAGCAGCACGACTAGCGGGGGGGCCTTTGCGGAGCAGTTCTTC	CASSTTSGGAFAEQFF
-	-	TRBV11-1	TRBJ1-2	TGTGCCAGCAGCTTAAAACAGGAGAGGAATGGCTACACCTTC	CASSLKQERNGYTF
-	-	TRBV27	TRBJ2-7	TGTGCCAGCAGTAGGGGACGGTTTTTAGACGAGCAGTACTTC	CASSRGRFLDEQYF
-	-	TRBV2	TRBJ1-6	TGTGCCAGCAGTGTAACAGAACAGGAAAGCTCCTATAATTCACCCCTCCACTTT	CASSVTEQESSYNSPLHF
-	-	TRBV2	TRBJ2-3	TGTGCCAGCAGTGAGTACGAGGGGGTCACAGATACGCAGTATTTT	CASSEYEGVTDTQYF
-	-	TRBV19	TRBJ1-2	TGTGCCAGTAGTCGAGGGGCTACTAACTATGGCTACACCTTC	CASSRGATNYGYTF
TRBD1	-	TRBV7-2	TRBJ1-4	TGTGCCAGCAGCTTGTATCAGGACAGGGATGAAAAACTGTTTTTT	CASSLYQDRDEKLFF
TRBD1	-	TRBV5-6	TRBJ1-1	TGTGCCAGCAGCATGGACAGGGCCCTGAACCTGGGGATGAACACTGAAGCTTTCTTT	CASSMDRALNLGMNTEAFF
-	-	TRBV5-4	TRBJ1-1	TGTGCCAGCAGCTTCGATTCAGGGGTGAACACTGAAGCTTTCTTT	CASSFDSGVNTEAFF
-	-	TRBV10-1	TRBJ2-1	TGCGCCAACTCAGGCTACAATGAGCAGTTCTTC	CANSGYNEQFF
-	-	TRBV6-5	TRBJ1-4	TGTGCCAGCAGTTTAGGCCTGGCGGGTGAAAAACTGTTTTTT	CASSLGLAGEKLFF
-	-	TRBV7-9	TRBJ2-2	TGTGCCAGCAGCGCCTTGGACAGCCCCACCGGGGAGCTGTTTTTT	CASSALDSPTGELFF
-	-	TRBV27	TRBJ2-2	TGTGCCAGCAGTTTTTGGGGGAACACCGGGGAGCTGTTTTTT	CASSFWGNTGELFF
-	-	TRBV19	TRBJ1-3	TGTGCCAGTAGACATCCGAGCAGCTCTGGAAACACCATATATTTT	CASRHPSSSGNTIYF
-	few	TRBV7-9	TRBJ1-1	TGTGCCAGCAGCTTAACAGGGTCGAACACTGAAGCTTTCTTT	CASSLTGSNTEAFF
-	-	TRBV5-5	TRBJ2-7	TGTGCCAGCAGCTTGTCAGGGGTGGGAGAGCAGTACTTC	CASSLSGVGEQYF
-	-	TRBV4-3	TRBJ1-1	TGCGCCAGCAGCCGAAAAGCTATGAACACTGAAGCTTTCTTT	CASSRKAMNTEAFF
-	-	TRBV9	TRBJ1-4	TGTGCCAGCAGCCAACAGCCCCCCAGGGGCCGGAATGAAAAACTGTTTTTT	CASSQQPPRGRNEKLFF
-	-	TRBV5-1	TRBJ1-5	TGCGCCAGCAGCTCGGACAGAAATCAGCCCCAGCATTTT	CASSSDRNQPQHF
-	-	TRBV9	TRBJ2-2	TGTGCCAGCAGCGTAGCCCAGCACACCGGGGAGCTGTTTTTT	CASSVAQHTGELFF
-	few	TRBV11-2	TRBJ1-3	TGTGCCAGCAGCTTAGCCGGAGGAAACACCATATATTTT	CASSLAGGNTIYF
-	-	TRBV4-1	TRBJ1-3	TGCGCCAGCAGCTCCCTTTCAGGCTCTGGAAACACCATATATTTT	CASSSLSGSGNTIYF
-	-	TRBV19	TRBJ1-5	TGTGCCAGTAGTATCGGGGGGGCGAGTAGTCAGCCCCAGCATTTT	CASSIGGASSQPQHF
TRBD1	-	TRBV5-1	TRBJ1-2	TGCGCCAGCAGCTTTGGGACAGGGAGTAACTATGGCTACACCTTC	CASSFGTGSNYGYTF
TRBD1	-	TRBV7-9	TRBJ1-4	TGTGCCAGCAGCACTCGACAGGGGGCGCTTGCTGAAAAACTGTTTTTT	CASSTRQGALAEKLFF
TRBD1	-	TRBV15	TRBJ1-5	TGTGCCACCAGCAGAGGGGACAGGGGTGGGCAGCCCCAGCATTTT	CATSRGDRGGQPQHF
-	-	TRBV5-1	TRBJ2-1	TGCGCCAGCAGCTTTTATGGCCCCTCCAATGAGCAGTTCTTC	CASSFYGPSNEQFF
TRBD1	-	TRBV27	TRBJ1-6	TGTGCCAGCAGGGGACAGGCGGCTAAGACATATAATTCACCCCTCCACTTT	CASRGQAAKTYNSPLHF
-	-	TRBV4-2	TRBJ1-1	TGTGCCAGCAGCCCCCCAGACAGGAACACTGAAGCTTTCTTT	CASSPPDRNTEAFF
-	few	TRBV6-1	TRBJ1-1	TGTGCCAGCAGTCAAGAGCAAGCTTTCTTT	CASSQEQAFF
-	-	TRBV19	TRBJ1-5	TGTGCCAGTACTACAACCGCGAATCAGCCCCAGCATTTT	CASTTTANQPQHF
TRBD1	-	TRBV14	TRBJ1-1	TGTGCCAGCAGCCGACAGGGGAAGACTGAAGCTTTCTTT	CASSRQGKTEAFF
-	-	TRBV2	TRBJ1-1	TGTGCCAGCAGTGCGCAGAATGAAGCTTTCTTT	CASSAQNEAFF
-	-	TRBV7-9	TRBJ1-2	TGTGCCAGCAGCTTAGCCTTTGTAGACTATGGCTACACCTTC	CASSLAFVDYGYTF
-	-	TRBV10-3	TRBJ2-5	TGTGCCATCAGTGACAAAGAGACCCAGTACTTC	CAISDKETQYF
-	-	TRBV27	TRBJ1-2	TGTGCCAGCAGTTTATCGGGGTATGGCTACACCTTC	CASSLSGYGYTF
-	-	TRBV9	TRBJ2-7	TGTGCCAGCAGCGCCTTCTCGGACAGTTCCTACGAGCAGTACTTC	CASSAFSDSSYEQYF
-	-	TRBV6-5	TRBJ1-2	TGTGCCAGCGCCCCGGGGGGACAAGGATTATATGGCTACACCTTC	CASAPGGQGLYGYTF
-	-	TRBV4-3	TRBJ1-2	TGCGCCAGCAGCCAAGATAGGGGCAGGGGCTACTATGGCTACACCTTC	CASSQDRGRGYYGYTF
-	once	TRBV5-6	TRBJ1-2	TGTGCCAGCAGCTTGGCCCGGCGTGGCTACACCTTC	CASSLARRGYTF